Shown below are 7 T cell receptor beta chains from a single sample sequenced in a study of response to subunit inactivated influenza vaccine. TCRdb re-called the RT-PCR reads through MiXCR, storing one row per CDR3 protein. The sample records about 780,000 distinct CDR3 sequences, roughly 20% being singletons. Sequencing used PBMCs from blood, obtained about 5 days after vaccination. The receptors stem from a man aged 50-59 years who received an inactivated influenza vaccine.

In its sample, this clonotype was seen a few times. This rearrangement joins TRBV6-1 to TRBJ1-1, with TRBD1 matching over 7 bases. The CDR3 is 14 amino acids. CDR1 and CDR2 (germline): MNHNS, SASEGT. With V trimmed by 5 bases and J by 5 bases, 8 bases remained unmatched. CDR3 sequence: CASSTNRGGTEAFF. The CDR3 nucleotides read TGTGCCAGCAGTACAAACAGGGGTGGAACTGAAGCTTTCTTT.

This clonotype showed up just a few times. The gene calls are TRBV11-2 and TRBJ2-7; tentatively, D is TRBD1 (5 bases). Trimming took off 2 bases at V and 3 bases at J, with 14 bases between the two ends. Germline CDR1 and CDR2: SGHAT and FQNNGV. This CDR3 is 15 amino acids long. For the CDR3, the DNA is TGTGCCAGCAGCTTAACAGGCTACCCTTTCTACGAGCAGTACTTC. Encoded protein: CASSLTGYPFYEQYF.

A few counts support this clonotype. The chain recombines TRBV6-1 with TRBJ2-1, with D possibly being TRBD2 (5 bases). V lost 6 bases, J lost 1 base, and 7 bases lay in between. The CDR3 runs to 13 residues. Germline CDR1 and CDR2: MNHNS and SASEGT. In DNA form, the CDR3 reads TGTGCCAGCAGGGACTTTTCCTACAATGAGCAGTTCTTC. It translates to CASRDFSYNEQFF.

This clonotype was picked up many times. This chain links TRBV20-1 with TRBJ1-5, with 10 bases identical to TRBD1. There are 18 residues in the CDR3. CDR1 DFQATT and CDR2 SNEGSKA come from the germline V gene (reference sequence). V shed 3 bases, J shed 6 bases, and the junction held 17 bases outside the gene matches. For the CDR3, the DNA is TGCAGTGCTAGTACAGGGACAGGGGAGCCGCTAACGGGTCAGCCCCAGCATTTT. Protein sequence: CSASTGTGEPLTGQPQHF.

The V gene is TRBV20-1, the J gene TRBJ1-1; D may be TRBD1 (5 bases). Trimming removed 3 bases from V and 11 bases from J, with 13 bases in between. Germline CDR1 DFQATT, CDR2 SNEGSKA (reference sequence). This CDR3 region has 11 residues. The CDR3 region is CSARGRGEAFF. The CDR3 bases are TGCAGTGCTAGGGGGCGTGGCGAGGCTTTCTTT.

In its sample, this clonotype was seen many times. The chain joins TRBV4-3 to TRBJ1-1; D uncertain. The V end lost 2 bases, the J end lost 11 bases, and 18 bases lay between the germline ends. The CDR3 runs 14 residues. Per the germline V gene, CDR1 is LGHNA and CDR2 is YSLEER. This CDR3 reads CASSQSFQPGVAFF. DNA for the CDR3: TGCGCCAGCAGCCAAAGTTTCCAGCCCGGTGTGGCTTTCTTT.

This clonotype was seen many times. The V gene is TRBV29-1, the J gene TRBJ2-1; D remains ambiguous. Germline V gives CDR1 SQVTM, CDR2 ANQGSEA. The CDR3 is 14 amino acids. Trimming cost V 2 bases and J 0 bases, with 8 bases left between them. Here the CDR3 DNA reads TGCAGCGTTGAATGGGCGGACTCCTACAATGAGCAGTTCTTC. Translated: CSVEWADSYNEQFF.